The 13 T cell receptor beta chains reported below all come from one sample, sequenced in a study of T cells after yellow fever vaccination. MiXCR was run by TCRdb on the 5' RACE reads, yielding one entry per CDR3 protein. The sample contains 200,000 to 300,000 distinct CDR3 sequences, 10% to 15% of which appear only once. This specimen consisted of CD4+ T cells sorted from PBMCs, obtained 45 days after the yellow fever booster vaccination. These receptors all stem from a man in his thirties or forties who received the YFV17D yellow fever vaccine.

DNA for the CDR3: TGCAGTGTGAGCACGGGTGTAGACTACGAGCAGTACTTC. Protein sequence: CSVSTGVDYEQYF. The chain recombines TRBV20-1 with TRBJ2-7; D remains unclear. Looked up from germline, CDR1 is DFQATT and CDR2 is SNEGSKA (reference sequence). V gave up 7 bases and J gave up 3 bases, with 16 bases separating them. The CDR3 contains 13 residues.

The rearrangement links TRBV10-2 to TRBJ2-1; a weak D match, TRBD1 (6 bases). Germline values: CDR1 WSHSY, CDR2 SAAADI. This CDR3 has 13 amino acids. The V end lost 6 bases, the J end lost 8 bases, and 14 bases lay between the germline ends. This CDR3 reads CASRGTNWDEQFF. Here the CDR3 DNA reads TGCGCCAGCAGGGGGACAAATTGGGATGAGCAGTTCTTC.

The V gene is TRBV12-3 or TRBV12-4, the J gene TRBJ1-6, with D perhaps TRBD1 (5 bases). V lost 6 bases, J lost 13 bases, and 19 bases lay in between. The CDR3 length is 14 residues. The chain's CDR3 is CASRQASVSSPLHF. CDR3 DNA: TGTGCCAGCAGACAGGCTTCGGTCTCTTCGCCCCTCCACTTT.

Only a few counts were recorded for this clonotype. This sequence joins TRBV7-2 and TRBJ2-3, with D perhaps TRBD1 or TRBD2 (7 bases each). The V gene lost 4 bases and the J gene lost 1 base, with 15 bases spanning the gap. The V gene's germline CDR1 is SGHTA and CDR2 FQGNSA. The CDR3 totals 16 residues. CDR3 protein: CASSWQGGTGTDTQYF. The CDR3 bases are TGTGCCAGCAGCTGGCAGGGGGGGACGGGCACAGATACGCAGTATTTT. Full variable domain (missing parts from reference TRBV7-2 and TRBJ2-3): GAGVSQSPSNKVTEKGKDVELRCDPISGHTALYWYRQSLGQGLEFLIYFQGNSAPDKSGLPSDRFSAERTGGSVSTLTIQRTQQEDSAVYLCASSWQGGTGTDTQYFGPGTRLTVL.

This clonotype was detected only a few times. The chain combines TRBV3-1 with TRBJ1-2, with D uncertain. Trimming removed 3 bases at V and 0 bases at J, with 5 bases between. The CDR3 sequence is 13 residues long. The germline V gene encodes CDR1 LGHDT and CDR2 YNNKEL (reference sequence). The CDR3 nucleotides read TGTGCCAGCAGCCACGGCGCTAACTATGGCTACACCTTC. Its protein product is CASSHGANYGYTF.

This clonotype was seen a handful of times. V usage is TRBV4-3 and J usage is TRBJ2-3, with TRBD2 matching over 9 bases. J gave up 1 base and V 3 bases, and 5 bases lay outside the gene matches. Germline V gene lookup returns CDR1 LGHNA and CDR2 YSLEER. This CDR3 has 16 residues. CDR3 sequence (DNA): TGCGCCAGCAGCCAGGTTGCGGGGGGGGGCACAGATACGCAGTATTTT. As protein: CASSQVAGGGTDTQYF.

This clonotype has only a few counts. The gene calls are TRBV6-2 or TRBV6-3 and TRBJ2-3; the D is unclear. Germline V CDR1 and CDR2: MNHEY, SVGEGT. This CDR3 is built from 14 residues. The V gene lost 5 bases and the J gene lost 4 bases, with 13 bases spanning the gap. The CDR3 loop reads CASSRNPESDTQYF. As DNA, the CDR3 is TGTGCCAGCAGTCGGAATCCTGAATCAGATACGCAGTATTTT.

CDR3 in DNA: TGTGCCAGCAGTGATGATGGGGATTCACCCCTCCACTTT. Its protein product is CASSDDGDSPLHF. The chain combines TRBV28 with TRBJ1-6, with D uncertain. V lost 5 bases and J 8 bases, leaving 10 bases between the germline ends. CDR3 length equals 13 residues. The germline gives CDR1 MDHEN, CDR2 SYDVKM.

This clonotype was counted a few times. The genes are TRBV7-2 and TRBJ2-1; D not certain. CDR3 size: 12 residues. The germline V and J ends were trimmed by 0 bases and 4 bases, with 1 base remaining between them. Germline CDR1 SGHTA, CDR2 FQGNSA. The CDR3 DNA follows: TGTGCCAGCAGCTTAGCGTACAATGAGCAGTTCTTC. This codes for CASSLAYNEQFF.

This clonotype has only a few counts. The CDR3 spells CASSSPPNQETQYF. CDR3 DNA sequence: TGTGCCAGCAGCTCACCCCCAAACCAAGAGACCCAGTACTTC. The chain joins TRBV7-8 to TRBJ2-5; D not certain. The germline V gene encodes CDR1 SGHVS and CDR2 FQNEAQ. The CDR3 length is 14 residues. Trimming took off 4 bases at V and 0 bases at J, with 9 bases between the two ends.

The chain has TRBV6-2 or TRBV6-3 and TRBJ2-4, with D unresolved. The CDR3 contains 15 residues. Trimming took off 6 bases at V and 0 bases at J, with 12 bases between the two ends. Germline CDR1 MNHEY, CDR2 SVGEGT. In DNA, the CDR3 is TGTGCCAGCAGACTTGGAGTACTAGCCAAAAACATTCAGTACTTC. Its translation is CASRLGVLAKNIQYF.

This clonotype was seen a few times. The CDR3 loop reads CASSLGTVIAKNIQYF. The CDR3 region has the DNA TGTGCCAGCAGCTTGGGGACAGTTATAGCCAAAAACATTCAGTACTTC. V gene TRBV7-2 combines with J gene TRBJ2-4; TRBD1 aligns across 7 bases. The CDR3 has 16 residues. Germline assignment: CDR1 SGHTA and CDR2 FQGNSA. Trimming removed 3 bases from V and 0 bases from J; junction bases left unmatched: 5.

The CDR3 DNA sequence: TGTGCCAGCAGCCCCCACCTTGTTGCGGGATCTGGGGCCAACGTCCTGACTTTC. Translation: CASSPHLVAGSGANVLTF. The rearrangement uses TRBV11-1 and TRBJ2-6; a possible D gene is TRBD2 (6 bases). Germline V gives CDR1 SGHAT, CDR2 FQDESV (reference sequence). Trimming removed 5 bases from V and 1 base from J, with 18 bases in between. The CDR3 extends over 18 amino acids.